This T cell receptor (beta chain) was found in a study of graft-versus-host responses after intestinal transplantation (dated by TCRdb to about 2021). General notes on the study: The transplants that recipients received were multivisceral, liver-intestinal, or isolated intestinal. To identify alloreactive clones, pre-transplant mixed lymphocyte reaction products were sequenced and then compared with unstimulated pre-transplant donor and recipient T cells. All recipients received anti-thymocyte globulin induction followed by maintenance tacrolimus and steroids for 3 to 4 years. Samples from a few later patients were sequenced in-house on an Illumina MiSeq with MiXCR processing rather than by the commercial service. Donor T cell macrochimerism was defined as a peak of at least 4% donor T cells among recipient peripheral blood mononuclear cells. Bulk TCR-beta CDR3 sequencing was used to track graft-versus-host and host-versus-graft alloreactive T cell clones in the graft, circulation and bone marrow after intestinal transplantation. A cohort of more than 20 intestinal transplant recipients, including one retransplant, was enrolled, and a few patients lacking pretransplant specimens were excluded. General conclusions and limits of the study: GvH clones were detected in recipient bone marrow, and some of these GvH clones were observed earlier in ileal mucosa or blood, consistent with an intestinal mucosal origin. The conclusions were limited by the relatively low number and heterogeneity of the intestinal transplant patients. Early after transplant, peak levels of circulating GvH clones were associated with declines in HvG clones. Patients with donor T cell macrochimerism had high GvH to HvG T cell clonal ratios in their allografts.

The V end gives up 0 bases and the J end 2 bases, leaving 6 bases in the junction not matched to a gene. From a lookup of the germline V gene, CDR1 and CDR2 are SGHRS and YFSETQ. Inclusive of the bounding cysteine and phenylalanine, the CDR3 is 16 residues long. CDR3 DNA only is kept here, 48 bases in frame from base 1. Preparation of the library involved the immunoSEQ multiplex PCR assay. For most patients, genomic DNA was isolated with the Qiagen DNeasy Blood and Tissue Kit and sent frozen to Adaptive Biotechnologies for TCR sequencing. Adaptive Biotechnologies carried out high-throughput TCR-beta CDR3 sequencing of genomic DNA for most patients. Per the authors' processing: Adaptive's ImmunoSEQ software was the source of the TCR sequencing data for over 15 patients, while a few other patients were processed with MiXCR and VDJtools. To correct CD4 versus CD8 sorting errors, any sequence found in both subsets at a frequency ratio below 5:1 was removed. CDR3 nucleotide sequences shared between donor and recipient were removed because the origin of such sequences could not be assigned. To count as alloreactive, a clone needed at least 2-fold expansion over unstimulated cells and a minimum CFSE-low frequency of 0.002% (template counts) or 0.001% (read counts). Clones detected in sequenced pre-transplant spleen, lymph node, or MLR CFSE-low populations of the donor or recipient were defined as mappable. The cumulative frequency of alloreactive clones was calculated as a percentage of all sequences, weighted by copy number. Here the immuneACCESS table is served through TCRdb, limited to in-frame sequences with V and J called. Missing clones are a known gap in these copies; in checked studies unresolved V genes cover under half, and the rest lacks a known reason. D and trimming were read from the DNA, whereas the V and J calls and clone size are those reported in that table. A total of tens of thousands of clones appear in this sample, under 85% of them only once. The top ten clonotypes cover 15% to 20% of the sample.

The time point tag for this specimen amounts to: cells obtained before transplantation from donor or recipient. CD3+CD4+ and CD3+CD8+ populations were FACS-sorted from unstimulated pre-transplant donor and recipient cells taken from spleen or lymph nodes. Comments on this clone: Its antigen is still unknown. No quality values exist for individual bases; no much larger clone is one base distant.

Here the chain combines TRBV5-1 and TRBJ2-3; TRBD2 matches 7 bases in the middle. The sequences come from unstimulated CD8+ T cells sorted from spleen or lymph node cells, collected before intestinal transplant. The TCR was taken from a human donor who received an intestinal transplant. The CDR3 protein: CASSLESGAPTDTQYF. The DNA reads as follows: TGCGCCAGCAGCTTGGAAAGCGGGGCCCCCACAGATACGCAGTATTTT. Here the CDR3 is joined to the reference TRBV5-1 and TRBJ2-3 genes, and the full variable domain is: KAGVTQTPRYLIKTRGQQVTLSCSPISGHRSVSWYQQTPGQGLQFLFEYFSETQRNKGNFPGRFSGRQFSNSRSEMNVSTLELGDSALYLCASSLESGAPTDTQYFGPGTRLTVL.